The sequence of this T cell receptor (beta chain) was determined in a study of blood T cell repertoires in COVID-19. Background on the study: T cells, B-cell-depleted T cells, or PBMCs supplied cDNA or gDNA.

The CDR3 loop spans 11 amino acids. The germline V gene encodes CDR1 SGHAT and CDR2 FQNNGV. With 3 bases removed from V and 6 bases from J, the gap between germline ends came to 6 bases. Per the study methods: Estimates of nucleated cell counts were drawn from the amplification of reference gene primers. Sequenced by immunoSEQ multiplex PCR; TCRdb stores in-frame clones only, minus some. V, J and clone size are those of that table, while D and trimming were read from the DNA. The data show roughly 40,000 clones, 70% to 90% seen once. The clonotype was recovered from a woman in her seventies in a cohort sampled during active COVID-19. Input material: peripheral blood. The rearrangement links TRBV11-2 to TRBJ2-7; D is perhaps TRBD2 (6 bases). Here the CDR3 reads CASSFGGEQYF. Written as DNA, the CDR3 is TGTGCCAGCAGCTTCGGGGGCGAGCAGTACTTC.